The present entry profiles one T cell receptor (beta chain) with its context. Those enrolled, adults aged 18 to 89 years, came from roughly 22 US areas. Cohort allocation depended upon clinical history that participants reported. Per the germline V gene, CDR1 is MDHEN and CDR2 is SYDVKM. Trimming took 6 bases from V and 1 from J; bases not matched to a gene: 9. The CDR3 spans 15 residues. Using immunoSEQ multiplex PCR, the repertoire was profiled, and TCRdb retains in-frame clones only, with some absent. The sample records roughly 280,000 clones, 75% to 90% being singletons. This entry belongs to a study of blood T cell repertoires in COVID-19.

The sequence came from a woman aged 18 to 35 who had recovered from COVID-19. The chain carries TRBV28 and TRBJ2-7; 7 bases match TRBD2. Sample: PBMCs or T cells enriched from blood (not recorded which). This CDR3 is CASRPQERGSYEQYF. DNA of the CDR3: TGTGCCAGCAGACCCCAGGAGCGGGGATCCTACGAGCAGTACTTC.